This TCR beta chain was retrieved from a study of T cells in pancreatic ductal adenocarcinoma. Surgery without prior neoadjuvant therapy was the treatment of the selected pancreatic ductal adenocarcinoma patients. Here immunoSEQ multiplex PCR was the method, and the copy in TCRdb shows in-frame clones only, minus some. The sample yields about 100,000 clones, roughly 95% seen once. CDR1 is SEHNR and CDR2 is FQNEAQ in the germline V gene (reference sequence). The CDR3 has 13 residues. V gave up 5 bases and J gave up 7 bases; unmatched junction bases: 6. The origin of this receptor is a human donor with pancreatic ductal adenocarcinoma. The specimen was PBMCs. This sequence joins TRBV7-9 and TRBJ1-2, with 8 positions matching TRBD1. CDR3 DNA sequence: TGTGCCAGCAGCGACGGGACAGGAGGTGGCTACACCTTC. Amino acid sequence: CASSDGTGGGYTF.